This T cell receptor beta chain derives from a study of regulatory T cells in long-lasting Graves disease (dated by TCRdb to about 2021). About the study as a whole: Antithyroid drugs had been taken for less than 3 months by newly diagnosed Graves' disease patients. TCR sequencing covered about 13 persistent and around 20 newly diagnosed Graves' disease patients, around 35 samples in total. Persistent Graves' disease patients were compared with newly diagnosed Graves' disease patients by peripheral blood TCR sequencing and RNA sequencing. The study was registered as a clinical trial and conducted in China.

The library came from multiplex PCR. These reads were obtained on an Illumina HiSeq 4000. CDR3 regions were amplified by Arm-PCR with iRepertoire HTBI primers to construct TCR beta libraries. PCR products were gel purified before sequencing. The original pipeline was this. Gene usage analysis of CDR3 amino acid clonotypes relied on the 60 or so TRBV and 13 to 15 TRBJ segments identified across samples. COPE and FqMerger were used to merge the filtered high-quality paired reads into contigs. BLAST was used to align contigs to IMGT TRBV, TRBD and TRBJ reference genes, and CDR3 was defined according to IMGT. Clonotypes above 0.1% frequency were classified as highly expanded clones. Shannon entropy served as the measure of repertoire diversity, while the Gini coefficient captured V-J evenness. A clonotype was considered public if more than one individual shared it. TCRdb passed the public sequencing reads through fastp at Q25 and MiXCR, retaining productive beta sequences. Records with the same CDR3 protein are collapsed into one entry carrying the most frequent genes and DNA. The V and J calls here are based on TCRdb, not the publication. Recorded for this sample are about 540,000 distinct CDR3 sequences; approximately 13% of them occurred a single time. 8% to 10% of the sample goes to the ten largest clones.

Broader findings and caveats from the paper: Patients with persistent disease shared more public clonotypes (about 2,900) than newly diagnosed patients did (966). TRBV28, TRBJ1-2 and TRBJ2-5 were preferentially used in persistent disease, while TRBV20-1 and TRBJ2-1 were favored in newly diagnosed disease. Compared with newly diagnosed patients, persistent Graves' disease patients had lower TCR Shannon entropy and fewer highly expanded clones, which suggests clonal expansion. Because the primary lesion, thyroid tissue, could not be accessed, the study looked at peripheral blood alone. Sequencing and analysis were restricted to the TCR beta chain. The small sample size was acknowledged by the authors as a limitation that may reduce accuracy.

This clonotype has at least ten counts. Its specific antigen is unknown. No base-level quality is on record; no much larger clone is a single base apart. The sample's time point, from its label and the paper: newly diagnosed GD, antithyroid drugs for less than 3 months. RNA was extracted from PBMCs in TRIzol for both TCR sequencing and RNA sequencing. The diagnosis of Graves' disease was made according to American Thyroid Association guidelines. Patients for the study were recruited at an endocrinology department in Xi'an, China. Each patient gave 7 to 9.5 milliliters of peripheral blood, collected in an EDTA anticoagulant tube. Ficoll Paque Plus density gradient separation was used to isolate PBMCs, and no further T cell sorting was done. An Agilent 2100 Bioanalyzer and agarose gel were used to check RNA quality, while a NanoDrop 2000 measured RNA concentration. From the cysteine through the phenylalanine, the CDR3 covers 14 amino acids. Only the CDR3 part of the read is kept: 42 bases, read in frame from the first base. The germline V gene encodes CDR1 DFQATT and CDR2 SNEGSKA (reference sequence). The germline ends are 12 bases apart after V is trimmed by 3 bases and J by 6 bases.

This sample also appeared in a second study, on T cells in Graves' hyperthyroidism and ophthalmopathy. Taken from the second paper: Stable Graves' hyperthyroidism was defined as no progression to ophthalmopathy during 18 months of follow-up. Hyperthyroidism patients were newly diagnosed, had a disease duration of under 2 months, and were aged 18 to 65 years. The study excluded patients with uncontrolled infections, other autoimmune diseases, pregnancy or lactation. Clinical symptoms, serum thyroxine and TRAb, thyroid ultrasound, and orbital computed tomography formed the basis for the diagnoses. The TCR CDR3 was subjected to a first round of RT-PCR using the HTBI primer set and the Qiagen OneStep RT-PCR kit. Blood samples also contained most of the expanded thyroid clonotypes (frequency above 0.001), which suggests that blood repertoires may reflect thyroid immune responses. A model built on a 13 V-J signature distinguished ophthalmopathy from stable hyperthyroidism, reaching roughly 88% sensitivity and 81.08% specificity in cross-validation and 80%/75% in testing. In validation, progression to ophthalmopathy was predicted by the model with roughly 69% sensitivity and around 76% specificity, a median of about 6.4 months before onset. TCR V-J signatures able to tell the groups apart were searched for in a discovery cohort of some 97 patients, of whom around 42 had Graves' ophthalmopathy and roughly 57 had stable Graves' hyperthyroidism. Prospective prediction of ophthalmopathy was tested in an independent validation cohort of 18 to 20 hyperthyroidism patients and approximately 17 patients who later progressed to ophthalmopathy. The 100 discovery patients were randomly split 7:3 into training and test sets. Thyroid tissue and blood T-cell repertoires from roughly 6 Graves' hyperthyroidism patients were also compared in the study. After sampling, hyperthyroidism patients received methimazole starting at 30 mg daily, and ophthalmopathy patients received high-dose intravenous methylprednisolone. Libraries were constructed in a second round of multiplex PCR, after which size selection and purification were performed. Libraries were sequenced paired-end with 100 bp reads on an Illumina HiSeq2000. SOAPnuke was used to process the raw data, with reads discarded if the reads contained adapters or uncalled bases, had a mean Phred below 15, or lacked an exact constant-primer or identifier match. High-quality paired reads were merged with COPE v1.2.5, and unique nucleotide sequences were defined as clonotypes. Clonotypes were aligned to IMGT TRBV, TRBD and TRBJ reference segments using MiTCR v1.1. The analysis was restricted to V-J combinations with a frequency above 0.0001, which together covered roughly 99% of the repertoires. The TCS score was defined as the ratio of F50 (clonal expansion) to E x V (chaos), calculated using BLOSUM62-based TCRdist between CDR3 peptides within each V-J. Welch's t-statistics and random forest reduced fewer than 600 V-J features to about 12, which were used in a naive Bayes classifier (R e1071). No statistical method was used to fix the sample size in advance, and group allocation was not hidden from the investigators. According to the paper, TCR Vbeta CDR3 sequencing was carried out on about 140 peripheral blood samples, which came from approximately 41 ophthalmopathy, 75 to 80 hyperthyroidism and approximately 17 progressor patients.

The sample consisted of peripheral blood mononuclear cells (PBMCs), taken at new diagnosis, from a patient treated with antithyroid drugs. The sequence was collected from a man aged 30-40 years with Graves disease. Donor details come from another sample of the same person, matched by shared clones. The chain is made from TRBV20-1 and TRBJ1-6, with no confident D gene call. In nucleotide form, the sequence is TGCAGTGCTAGCCCTGGACTGCTTAATTCACCCCTCCACTTT. Its translation reads: CSASPGLLNSPLHF.